These 17 T cell receptor beta chains share one sample of origin, sequenced in a study of cytomegalovirus exposure and HLA in healthy donors. The PCR ran on 60 Vbeta and 13 Jbeta primers. Assay: immunoSEQ multiplex PCR; the TCRdb copy retains only in-frame clones and omits some. The sample lists 140,000 or so clones, 78% occurring once. The sample consisted of PBMCs. All receptors derive from a woman under 30 in good health and CMV-seropositive.

V usage is TRBV11-2 and J usage is TRBJ2-5; D might be TRBD1 (6 bases). Trimming removed 2 bases at V and 5 bases at J, with 12 bases between. The CDR3 consists of 14 residues. Germline V CDR1 and CDR2: SGHAT, FQNNGV. In nucleotides, the CDR3 is TGTGCCAGCAGCTTAACAGGGAATGCGGAGACCCAGTACTTC. Residues: CASSLTGNAETQYF.

This chain joins TRBV6-5 and TRBJ2-1, with 8 bases aligning to TRBD2. This CDR3 spans 15 amino acids. Trimming at V came to 7 bases and at J to 1 base, leaving 6 bases not matched to a gene. The germline V gene encodes CDR1 MNHEY and CDR2 SVGAGI. CDR3 sequence reads: CASKKTGGSYNEQFF. The CDR3 coding sequence is TGTGCCAGCAAAAAAACGGGGGGGTCCTACAATGAGCAGTTCTTC.

The rearrangement uses TRBV5-1 and TRBJ1-4; 8 bases are a match to TRBD1. Germline lookup yields CDR1 SGHRS and CDR2 YFSETQ. Trimming took 2 bases from V and 5 from J; bases not matched to a gene: 5. CDR3 size: 15 residues. DNA of the CDR3: TGCGCCAGCAGCTTATGGACAGGGCAGAATGAAAAACTGTTTTTT. Its translation is CASSLWTGQNEKLFF.

V is TRBV6-1 and J is TRBJ2-5; the D gene is possibly TRBD2 (6 bases). V was cut by 4 bases and J by 9 bases, with 18 bases left in between. The germline gives CDR1 MNHNS, CDR2 SASEGT. The CDR3 has 14 residues. The CDR3 reads CASSVENFSGAQYF. CDR3 coding DNA: TGTGCCAGCAGTGTCGAAAACTTCTCGGGGGCCCAGTACTTC.

J is TRBJ2-3 and V is TRBV28, with D perhaps matching TRBD1 (5 bases). The CDR3 spans 12 residues. Germline V lookup: CDR1 MDHEN, CDR2 SYDVKM. V was pared by 6 bases and J by 2 bases, with 6 bases between. CDR3 region: CASRGLTDTQYF. Written as DNA, the CDR3 is TGTGCCAGCAGGGGGCTCACAGATACGCAGTATTTT.

This chain joins TRBV28 and TRBJ2-7; tentatively, D is TRBD2 (6 bases). CDR1 is MDHEN, CDR2 SYDVKM, per germline. The CDR3 has 12 residues. V was shortened by 5 bases and J by 4 bases, with 9 bases between the two germline ends. Here the CDR3 DNA reads TGTGCCAGCAGTGGCGGGGTGTACGAGCAGTACTTC. This gives the protein CASSGGVYEQYF.

This chain links TRBV7-2 with TRBJ2-5; 15 bases fit TRBD2. Germline CDR1 and CDR2: SGHTA and FQGNSA. V gave up 1 base and J gave up 10 bases; unmatched junction bases: 7. CDR3 size: 16 residues. Here the CDR3 DNA reads TGTGCCAGCAGCTTAGAGGGGGGACTAGCGGGGGGAATCCAGTACTTC. This gives the protein CASSLEGGLAGGIQYF.

This clone appeared a few times. The rearrangement links TRBV6-5 to TRBJ2-5; maybe TRBD1 (7 bases). Trimming stripped 5 bases from V and 7 bases from J, with 14 bases between. The CDR3 length is 13 residues. CDR1 and CDR2 (germline): MNHEY, SVGAGI. The CDR3 reads CASSPGQEGTQYF. Here the CDR3 DNA reads TGTGCCAGCAGTCCCGGACAGGAGGGGACCCAGTACTTC.

The chain is built from TRBV5-1 and TRBJ2-1; 8 bases align to TRBD2. The germline V gene encodes CDR1 SGHRS and CDR2 YFSETQ. There are 12 residues in the CDR3. The V and J ends lost 5 bases and 9 bases, in that order; junction bases with no gene match: 4. DNA of the CDR3: TGCGCCAGCAGTTATCTAGCGGGTGAGCAGTTCTTC. It translates to CASSYLAGEQFF.

The chain combines TRBV6-6 with TRBJ1-5, with 10 bases lining up with TRBD1. This CDR3 has 16 residues. V shed 6 bases, J shed 0 bases, and the junction held 5 bases outside the gene matches. Germline loops: CDR1 MNHNY, CDR2 SVGAGI (reference sequence). The CDR3 DNA sequence: TGTGCCAGCAGCCCCGGGACAGGGGATAGCAATCAGCCCCAGCATTTT. This codes for CASSPGTGDSNQPQHF.

The chain combines TRBV6-6 with TRBJ1-2; no definite D call. Germline assignment: CDR1 MNHNY and CDR2 SVGAGI (reference sequence). V lost 6 bases to trimming and J lost 8 bases, with 22 bases between them. The CDR3 runs to 15 residues. The CDR3: CASSNAGMGPLGYTF. The CDR3 nucleotides are TGTGCCAGCAGCAACGCGGGGATGGGCCCTCTCGGCTACACCTTC.

The CDR3 region has the DNA TGTGCCAGCAGCTCCCAGGTCATTCCGAACACTGAAGCTTTCTTT. Translation: CASSSQVIPNTEAFF. The chain is built from TRBV7-2 and TRBJ1-1; D unclear. Trimming removed 4 bases from V and 1 base from J, with 13 bases in between. Germline CDR1 reads SGHTA; CDR2 reads FQGNSA. This CDR3 contains 15 residues.

In this sample, this clone turned up a few times. V and J are TRBV7-9 and TRBJ1-1, with 7 bases lining up with TRBD1. There are 12 residues in the CDR3. J gave up 10 bases and V 1 base, and 3 bases lay outside the gene matches. Germline V gene sequence: CDR1 SEHNR, CDR2 FQNEAQ (reference sequence). The DNA of the CDR3 is TGTGCCAGCAGCTTAGAGGACAGGAGAGCTTTCTTT. The encoded protein is CASSLEDRRAFF.

The chain carries TRBV4-1 and TRBJ2-7; D gene uncertain. The CDR3 is 15 amino acids. Trimming took off 1 base at V and 5 bases at J, with 15 bases between the two ends. Germline CDR1 is MGHRA and CDR2 is YSYEKL. The CDR3 protein is CASSQAPVSFDEQYF. The CDR3 DNA reads as TGCGCCAGCAGCCAAGCCCCCGTATCGTTCGACGAGCAGTACTTC.

The chain uses TRBV7-2 and TRBJ2-7; D is ambiguous. Germline-derived CDR1 and CDR2 are SGHTA and FQGNSA. Trimming took off 1 base at V and 4 bases at J, with 11 bases between the two ends. The CDR3 runs 14 residues. The CDR3 here is CASSLGGNGYEQYF. The CDR3 coding sequence is TGTGCCAGCAGCTTAGGCGGCAACGGTTACGAGCAGTACTTC.

The rearrangement joins TRBV19 to TRBJ1-2, with D possibly TRBD1 on 6 matching bases. Trimming stripped 3 bases from V and 4 bases from J, with 15 bases between. Germline values: CDR1 LNHDA, CDR2 SQIVND (reference sequence). The CDR3 is 15 amino acids. The chain's CDR3 is CASSIKVQGIYGYTF. The CDR3 bases are TGTGCCAGTAGTATTAAGGTTCAGGGGATCTATGGCTACACCTTC. The full variable domain, with the rest looked up from reference TRBV19 and TRBJ1-2, is DGGITQSPKYLFRKEGQNVTLSCEQNLNHDAMYWYRQDPGQGLRLIYYSQIVNDFQKGDIAEGYSVSREKKESFPLTVTSAQKNPTAFYLCASSIKVQGIYGYTFGSGTRLTVV.

The chain employs TRBV5-4 and TRBJ2-5; D possibly corresponds to TRBD1 (6 bases). Germline CDR1 is SGHNT and CDR2 is YYREEE (reference sequence). V shed 4 bases and J shed 1 base, with 11 bases lying between them. The CDR3 runs 14 residues. CDR3 protein: CASSPTGLQETQYF. CDR3 coding DNA: TGTGCCAGCAGCCCCACAGGGCTCCAAGAGACCCAGTACTTC.